This T cell receptor beta chain appears in the sequencing data of a study of T cell repertoires in cytomegalovirus infection. One entry per CDR3 protein results from TCRdb running MiXCR on the reads. The data hold about 900,000 distinct CDR3 sequences, with approximately 31% observed a single time. This clonotype was seen more than once but under ten times. The antigen remains undetermined. This CDR3 has 15 amino acids. CDR1 and CDR2 from the germline V gene are MNHEY and SMNVEV (reference sequence). Trimming took off 6 bases at V and 7 bases at J, with 16 bases between the two ends. The chain is built from TRBV27 and TRBJ1-6; perhaps TRBD1 as D (6 bases). The sequence derives from a human donor in good health (CMV status not recorded). Some clones in this sample may be carry-over from other donors' samples. The source was cultured CD8+ T cells from PBMCs, collected from culture after CMV antigen stimulation. The CDR3 spells CASSEWGRGNSPLHF. CDR3 nucleotide sequence: TGTGCCAGCAGCGAGTGGGGCAGGGGAAATTCACCCCTCCACTTT.